The clone carrying this T cell receptor beta chain is classed as medium-sized. What it binds is not known. The germline V and J ends were trimmed by 1 base and 2 bases, with 6 bases remaining between them. The CDR3 spans 14 residues. TCRdb itself ran the 5' RACE reads through MiXCR, one entry per CDR3 protein. The profile covers about 33,000 distinct CDR3 sequences, with around 1.5% appearing a single time and about 10% taken by the ten largest. This entry comes from a study of neurological immune-mediated disorders. Whole-study findings and limits: Across subjects, no CDR3 amino acid sequence appeared in expanded clones of more than one subject, a finding that suggested private repertoires in all groups.

This receptor was taken from a woman between 25 and 40 years old with multiple sclerosis. Sequenced: PBMCs. This chain connects TRBV12-3 or TRBV12-4 to TRBJ2-1; D might be TRBD1 (6 bases). CDR3 amino acids: CASSLGGPYNEQFF. The CDR3 bases are TGTGCCAGCAGTTTAGGGGGGCCCTACAATGAGCAGTTCTTC.